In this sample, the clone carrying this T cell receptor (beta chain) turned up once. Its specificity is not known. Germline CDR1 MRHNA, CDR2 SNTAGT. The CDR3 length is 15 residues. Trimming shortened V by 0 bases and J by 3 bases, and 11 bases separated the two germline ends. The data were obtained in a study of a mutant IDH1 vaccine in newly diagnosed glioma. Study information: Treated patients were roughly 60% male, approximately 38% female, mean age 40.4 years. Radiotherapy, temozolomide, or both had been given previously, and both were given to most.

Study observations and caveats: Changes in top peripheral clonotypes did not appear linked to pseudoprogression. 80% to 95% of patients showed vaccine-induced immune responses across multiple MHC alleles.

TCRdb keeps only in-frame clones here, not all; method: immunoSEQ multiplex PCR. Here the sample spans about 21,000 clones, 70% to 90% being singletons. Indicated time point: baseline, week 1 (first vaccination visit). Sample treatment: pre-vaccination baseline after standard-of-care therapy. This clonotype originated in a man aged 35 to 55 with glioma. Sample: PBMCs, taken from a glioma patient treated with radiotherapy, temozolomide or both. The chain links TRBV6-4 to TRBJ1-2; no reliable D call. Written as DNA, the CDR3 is TGTGCCAGCAGTGACTCGTACGAGGTATACTATGGCTACACCTTC. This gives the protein CASSDSYEVYYGYTF.